The 12 T cell receptor beta chains below were found in one sample sequenced in a study of cytomegalovirus exposure and HLA in healthy donors. The PCR contained 60 Vbeta and 13 Jbeta primers. Some clones are missing from TCRdb's copy, which holds only in-frame ones; the method was immunoSEQ multiplex PCR. The table has under 250,000 clones, approximately 83% seen once; the top ten hold roughly a tenth. Sequencing used PBMCs. These receptor sequences come from a woman aged 45-59 years in good health and CMV-seropositive.

The J gene is TRBJ2-5, the V gene TRBV18; tentative D call: TRBD2 (6 bases). The J call may be faulty, since TRBJ2-7 better matches the DNA end. The germline V gene encodes CDR1 KGHSH and CDR2 LQKENI. This CDR3 is built from 15 residues. The DNA for the CDR3 is TGTGCCAGCTCACCACCAATTGGGGGGTACTACGAGCAGTACTTC. The encoded protein is CASSPPIGGYYEQYF.

The J gene is TRBJ1-2, the V gene TRBV18, with 9 bases aligning to TRBD1. J was trimmed by 7 bases and V by 0 bases; bases with no gene match: 3. This CDR3 contains 14 residues. Germline lookup yields CDR1 KGHSH and CDR2 LQKENI. The CDR3 is CASSPPGTGSGYTF. For the CDR3, the DNA is TGTGCCAGCTCACCACCAGGGACAGGGAGTGGCTACACCTTC.

This chain uses TRBV7-2 with TRBJ1-2, with D hard to call. Trimming left V 5 bases short and J 4 bases short, with 11 bases between. Germline assignment: CDR1 SGHTA and CDR2 FQGNSA. This CDR3 contains 13 residues. CDR3 sequence: CASSLERGYGYTF. CDR3 DNA sequence: TGTGCCAGCAGCCTCGAACGGGGCTATGGCTACACCTTC.

The V call is TRBV7-2, the J call TRBJ1-2, with D possibly matching TRBD1 (5 bases). The CDR3 runs to 14 residues. Germline V gives CDR1 SGHTA, CDR2 FQGNSA. V gave up 5 bases and J gave up 3 bases, with 13 bases separating them. DNA for the CDR3: TGTGCCAGCAGCCCACAATTAGGGGACTATGGCTACACCTTC. Protein: CASSPQLGDYGYTF.

The CDR3 bases are TGTGCCAGCAGCTTAGCGGACAGGCCCTACAATGAGCAGTTCTTC. Protein sequence: CASSLADRPYNEQFF. The gene calls are TRBV7-6 and TRBJ2-1, with 7 bases that match TRBD1. Germline V gives CDR1 SGHVS, CDR2 FNYEAQ. The CDR3 sequence is 15 residues long. V lost 0 bases to trimming and J lost 2 bases; unmatched junction nucleotides: 1.

The rearrangement links TRBV2 to TRBJ2-5, with D possibly matching TRBD1 (5 bases). This CDR3 region has 16 residues. Germline CDR1 and CDR2: SNHLY and FYNNEI. V gave up 2 bases and J gave up 4 bases, with 17 bases separating them. The CDR3 here is CASSERGLTLLETQYF. CDR3 sequence (DNA): TGTGCCAGCAGTGAAAGGGGTCTAACACTCCTAGAGACCCAGTACTTC.

Regarding this clone: One junction end disagrees with the germline gene, perhaps due to a read error. The CDR3 nucleotides read TGTGCCAGCAGTCAAGGATCTGGAGGCGCAATCATGTTTAATTCACCCCTCCACTTT. Protein product: CASSQGSGGAIMFNSPLHF. This chain joins TRBV4-2 and TRBJ1-6; D is unclear. Germline assignment: CDR1 LGHNA and CDR2 YNFKEQ. This CDR3 is built from 19 residues.

The chain has TRBV19 and TRBJ1-3; D gene ambiguous. CDR1 is LNHDA, CDR2 SQIVND, per germline (reference sequence). The ends were cut back, 7 bases at V and 2 bases at J, with 12 bases in the middle. This CDR3 comprises 14 residues. The chain's CDR3 is CASTDGGPGNTIYF. The CDR3 bases are TGTGCCAGTACCGACGGAGGTCCTGGAAACACCATATATTTT.

The chain carries TRBV30 and TRBJ1-2, with unresolved D. This CDR3 is 14 amino acids long. Germline V gene data show CDR1 as GTSNPN and CDR2 as SVGIG (reference sequence). Trimming removed 0 bases from V and 5 bases from J, with 13 bases in between. The CDR3 region has the DNA TGTGCCTGGAGTGTAAGCCCTCGGGGATATGGCTACACCTTC. Translation gives CAWSVSPRGYGYTF.

The V gene is TRBV30, the J gene TRBJ2-7; 7 bases agree with TRBD1. V shed 3 bases and J 0 bases; nucleotides not matched to a gene: 8. CDR3 length: 15 amino acids. Germline values: CDR1 GTSNPN, CDR2 SVGIG (reference sequence). CDR3 in amino acids: CAWRPRQGVSYEQYF. CDR3 DNA: TGTGCCTGGAGGCCTAGACAGGGCGTCTCCTACGAGCAGTACTTC.

This clone appeared once. The gene calls are TRBV14 and TRBJ1-3; D is ambiguous. Per the germline V gene, CDR1 is SGHDN and CDR2 is FVKESK. V was cut by 5 bases and J by 2 bases, with 7 bases left in between. This CDR3 has 13 amino acids. The CDR3 nucleotides read TGTGCCAGCAGCAGGCAGGCTGGAAACACCATATATTTT. Translation: CASSRQAGNTIYF.

V usage is TRBV4-1 and J usage is TRBJ1-1; D not certain. The V and J ends lost 4 bases and 1 base respectively, with 7 bases between them. Germline V gene sequence: CDR1 MGHRA, CDR2 YSYEKL. This CDR3 region has 13 residues. CDR3 loop: CASSLARNTEAFF. The CDR3 coding sequence is TGCGCCAGCAGCCTCGCTAGGAACACTGAAGCTTTCTTT.